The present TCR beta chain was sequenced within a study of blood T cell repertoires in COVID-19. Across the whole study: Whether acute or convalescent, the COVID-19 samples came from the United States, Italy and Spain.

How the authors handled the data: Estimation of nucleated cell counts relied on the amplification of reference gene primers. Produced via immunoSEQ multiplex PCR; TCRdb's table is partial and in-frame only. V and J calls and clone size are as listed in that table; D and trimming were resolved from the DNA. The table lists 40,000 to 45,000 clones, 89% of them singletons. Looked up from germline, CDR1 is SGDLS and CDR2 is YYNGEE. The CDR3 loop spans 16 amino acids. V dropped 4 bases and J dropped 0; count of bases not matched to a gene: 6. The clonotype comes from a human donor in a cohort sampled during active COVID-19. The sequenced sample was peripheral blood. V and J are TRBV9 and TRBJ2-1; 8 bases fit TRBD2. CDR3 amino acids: CASSWGGGSSYNEQFF. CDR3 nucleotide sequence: TGTGCCAGCAGCTGGGGCGGGGGGAGCTCCTACAATGAGCAGTTCTTC. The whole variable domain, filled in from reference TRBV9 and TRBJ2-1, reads DSGVTQTPKHLITATGQRVTLRCSPRSGDLSVYWYQQSLDQGLQFLIQYYNGEERAKGNILERFSAQQFPDLHSELNLSSLELGDSALYFCASSWGGGSSYNEQFFGPGTRLTVL.